The present entry profiles one T cell receptor beta chain with its context. Germline V gives CDR1 MDHEN, CDR2 SYDVKM. The CDR3 consists of 15 residues. The sample belongs to a study of blood T cells in healthy people across ages. Alongside a J-beta primer mix, a sample-barcoded 5' primer served in a second PCR lasting roughly 7 to 12 cycles. TCRdb called the 5' RACE reads again in MiXCR, with one record for every CDR3 protein. This sample has some 860,000 distinct CDR3 sequences, with roughly 56% found just once. The chain has TRBV28 and TRBJ2-1, with 9 nucleotides matching TRBD2. The better agreement between TRBJ2-7 and the DNA end casts doubt on the J call. This sequence was found in a man aged 40-49 years in good health. The sample taken for sequencing was blood. As DNA, the CDR3 is TGTGCCAGCAGTCCCTCGGGCGGGAGGGAGTTCGAGCAGTACTTC. This codes for CASSPSGGREFEQYF.